Listed below are T cell receptor beta chains from one sample, sequenced in a study of T-cell reconstitution after alpha-beta-depleted transplantation in children. Via MiXCR, TCRdb re-called the PCR reads, giving one row per CDR3 protein. The sample has about 72,000 distinct CDR3 sequences, about 7% seen once. This specimen consisted of PBMCs from the stem cell graft donor, obtained from the stem cell graft. All receptors come from a human donor who donated a stem cell graft to a child with acute lymphoblastic leukemia. The CDR3 runs from the conserved cysteine through the conserved F or W. The D gene is left open where the match is weak. Only some rows state a clone size, as once, few, many or a class for expanded clones.

NA	TRBV2	NA	TRBJ1-5	CASSEVAGFNQPQHF	TGTGCCAGCAGTGAAGTCGCAGGTTTTAATCAGCCCCAGCATTTT
many	TRBV7-3	TRBD2	TRBJ2-3	CASSPWAGADTQYF	TGTGCCAGCAGCCCCTGGGCGGGGGCAGATACGCAGTATTTT
NA	TRBV5-4	TRBD1	TRBJ2-3	CASSSPTGKGTDTQYF	TGTGCCAGCAGCTCCCCGACAGGGAAGGGGACAGATACGCAGTATTTT
many	TRBV5-1	NA	TRBJ1-1	CASSLETENTEAFF	TGCGCCAGCAGCTTGGAGACGGAAAACACTGAAGCTTTCTTT
many	TRBV3-1	NA	TRBJ2-7	CASSQGRTYEQYF	TGTGCCAGCAGCCAAGGACGAACGTACGAGCAGTACTTC
few	TRBV2	NA	TRBJ2-2	CASSERPGANTGELFF	TGTGCCAGCAGTGAACGCCCGGGGGCGAACACCGGGGAGCTGTTTTTT
many	TRBV6-5	TRBD1	TRBJ2-5	CASGEPTGARKTQYF	TGTGCCAGTGGGGAACCGACAGGGGCTAGGAAGACCCAGTACTTC
NA	TRBV29-1	TRBD1	TRBJ1-1	CSALPGQGRRNTEAFF	TGCAGCGCCCTTCCGGGACAGGGGAGAAGGAACACTGAAGCTTTCTTT
many	TRBV7-9	NA	TRBJ1-1	CASTRYAEAFF	TGTGCCAGCACCCGATATGCTGAAGCTTTCTTT
many	TRBV18	NA	TRBJ1-1	CASSPRQAGGGTEAFF	TGTGCCAGCTCACCTCGACAGGCCGGGGGGGGGACTGAAGCTTTCTTT
many	TRBV12-3/TRBV12-4	NA	TRBJ1-1	CASSWDSNTEAFF	TGTGCCAGCAGTTGGGACTCCAACACTGAAGCTTTCTTT
many	TRBV7-9	TRBD2	TRBJ2-2	CASSGLAGVGELFF	TGTGCCAGCTCCGGACTAGCGGGGGTCGGGGAGCTGTTTTTT
many	TRBV27	NA	TRBJ1-5	CASSLHALSGEQPQHF	TGTGCCAGCAGTCTGCATGCCCTGTCAGGGGAGCAGCCCCAGCATTTT
many	TRBV12-3/TRBV12-4	TRBD2	TRBJ2-1	CASSSRTSYDHNEQFF	TGTGCCAGCAGCAGTCGGACTAGCTATGATCACAATGAGCAGTTCTTC
many	TRBV14	TRBD2	TRBJ2-1	CASSQQAGVWNEQFF	TGTGCCAGCAGCCAACAAGCGGGAGTTTGGAATGAGCAGTTCTTC
few	TRBV6-2/TRBV6-3	NA	TRBJ2-7	CASSSPFWGSYEQYF	TGTGCCAGCAGTTCCCCGTTCTGGGGCTCCTACGAGCAGTACTTC
many	TRBV5-5	TRBD1	TRBJ2-5	CASSGDRGQETQYF	TGTGCCAGCAGCGGGGACAGGGGACAAGAGACCCAGTACTTC
many	TRBV9	NA	TRBJ2-5	CASSVGVEETQYF	TGTGCCAGCAGCGTAGGTGTCGAGGAGACCCAGTACTTC
many	TRBV6-2/TRBV6-3	NA	TRBJ2-7	CASSYAALSSYEQYF	TGTGCCAGCAGTTACGCAGCCCTAAGCTCCTACGAGCAGTACTTC
many	TRBV27	TRBD1	TRBJ1-4	CASSLSGQEAVWTNEKLFF	TGTGCCAGCAGTTTGTCGGGACAGGAAGCAGTGTGGACTAATGAAAAACTGTTTTTT
many	TRBV6-5	TRBD1	TRBJ1-5	CASGQGSNQPQHF	TGTGCCAGCGGACAGGGGAGCAATCAGCCCCAGCATTTT
many	TRBV20-1	NA	TRBJ2-7	CSASRPPYEQYF	TGCAGTGCTAGCCGGCCTCCCTACGAGCAGTACTTC
NA	TRBV5-1	TRBD2	TRBJ2-4	CASSPGAGENIQYF	TGCGCCAGCAGCCCCGGGGCGGGAGAAAACATTCAGTACTTC
many	TRBV7-9	NA	TRBJ2-3	CASSLSSTDTQYF	TGTGCCAGCAGCTTATCATCAACAGATACGCAGTATTTT
many	TRBV6-6	NA	TRBJ2-7	CASRRQEGESYEQYF	TGTGCCAGCCGGAGGCAGGAGGGAGAATCCTACGAGCAGTACTTC
NA	TRBV12-3/TRBV12-4	NA	TRBJ2-5	CASSDNPRRRETQYF	TGTGCCAGCAGCGACAACCCGAGACGAAGGGAGACCCAGTACTTC